The 17 T cell receptor beta chains presented below share a single source sample, sequenced in a study of blood T cells in healthy people across ages. A J-beta primer mix and a sample-barcoded 5' primer were used in a second PCR of roughly 6 to 12 cycles. Each CDR3 protein gets one entry after TCRdb re-called the 5' RACE reads with MiXCR. Of more than 700,000 distinct CDR3 sequences detected, 50% to 65% appear once; the ten largest clones hold 40% to 50%. The material sequenced was blood. The receptor set was obtained from an elderly man in good health.

This sequence joins TRBV5-1 and TRBJ2-1; 10 nucleotides match TRBD2. The ends lost 4 bases at V and 8 bases at J; junction bases unmatched: 12. From germline, CDR1 is SGHRS and CDR2 YFSETQ. The CDR3 spans 16 residues. The CDR3 bases are TGCGCCAGCAGCCCCCTGGCTAGCGGGAGTGGCGATGAGCAGTTCTTC. Protein: CASSPLASGSGDEQFF.

The table lists this clonotype with a few counts. The chain employs TRBV5-1 and TRBJ2-3; the D is unclear. The ends were cut back, 4 bases at V and 2 bases at J, with 14 bases in the middle. From germline, CDR1 is SGHRS and CDR2 YFSETQ. There are 15 residues in the CDR3. The DNA for the CDR3 is TGCGCCAGCAGCCCTGTCGGGCGGTCCACAGATACGCAGTATTTT. The encoded protein is CASSPVGRSTDTQYF. Combining the CDR3 with reference TRBV5-1 and TRBJ2-3 gives the whole variable domain KAGVTQTPRYLIKTRGQQVTLSCSPISGHRSVSWYQQTPGQGLQFLFEYFSETQRNKGNFPGRFSGRQFSNSRSEMNVSTLELGDSALYLCASSPVGRSTDTQYFGPGTRLTVL.

The chain employs TRBV18 and TRBJ2-5; D uncertain. The CDR3 is 13 amino acids. Germline V gives CDR1 KGHSH, CDR2 LQKENI. V was cut by 5 bases and J by 5 bases, with 12 bases left in between. As DNA, the CDR3 is TGTGCCAGCTCAAGAAGGTCAACGGAGACCCAGTACTTC. Encoded protein: CASSRRSTETQYF. Supplemented by reference TRBV18 and TRBJ2-5, the full variable domain reads NAGVMQNPRHLVRRRGQEARLRCSPMKGHSHVYWYRQLPEEGLKFMVYLQKENIIDESGMPKERFSAEFPKEGPSILRIQQVVRGDSAAYFCASSRRSTETQYFGPGTRLLVL.

This clonotype was counted only a few times. The rearrangement joins TRBV12-3 or TRBV12-4 to TRBJ1-2, with a weak D call TRBD1 (5 bases). The ends were cut back, 3 bases at V and 6 bases at J, with 14 bases in the middle. The CDR3 loop spans 14 amino acids. Here the CDR3 reads CASSFSTKGNGYTF. The CDR3 DNA reads TGTGCCAGCAGTTTCTCTACGAAGGGGAATGGCTACACCTTC.

Comments on this clonotype: An end of the junction differs from the germline gene, which may be a read error. V usage is TRBV3-1 and J usage is TRBJ2-5; D possibly corresponds to TRBD2 (5 bases). Germline CDR1 LGHDT, CDR2 YNNKEL (reference sequence). The CDR3 spans 15 residues. In DNA, the CDR3 is TGTACCAGCGGCCAAGGTGACAAGATCCAAGAGACCCAGTACTTC. Protein product: CTSGQGDKIQETQYF.

The chain carries TRBV4-1 and TRBJ2-1, with a weak D call TRBD2 (5 bases). The assigned J gene may be wrong: the sequence end matches TRBJ2-7 better. The germline V gene encodes CDR1 MGHRA and CDR2 YSYEKL. The CDR3 extends over 15 amino acids. CDR3 nucleotides: TGCGCCAGCAGCCAAGAACCAGCGGTCTCCTACGAGCAGTACTTC. It translates to CASSQEPAVSYEQYF.

This sequence joins TRBV29-1 and TRBJ1-5; D is undetermined. Germline CDR1 is SQVTM and CDR2 is ANQGSEA. V was shortened by 5 bases and J by 0 bases, with 8 bases between the two germline ends. The CDR3 is made up of 13 amino acids. CDR3 region: CSVQRDSNQPQHF. CDR3 in DNA: TGCAGCGTTCAGAGAGATAGCAATCAGCCCCAGCATTTT.

This clonotype was observed a few times. V and J are TRBV11-1 and TRBJ2-7; the match to TRBD2 covers 10 bases. This CDR3 region has 15 residues. The germline V gene encodes CDR1 SGHAT and CDR2 FQDESV (reference sequence). The V gene end was trimmed by 5 bases and the J gene end by 3 bases; junction bases not matched to a gene: 7. The CDR3 DNA sequence: TGTGCCAGCAGCCCGGGACTAGCGAGAGGCTACGAGCAGTACTTC. This codes for CASSPGLARGYEQYF. Drawing the rest from reference TRBV11-1 and TRBJ2-7, the complete variable domain is EAEVAQSPRYKITEKSQAVAFWCDPISGHATLYWYRQILGQGPELLVQFQDESVVDDSQLPKDRFSAERLKGVDSTLKIQPAELGDSAMYLCASSPGLARGYEQYFGPGTRLTVT.

The rearrangement joins TRBV28 to TRBJ2-5, with 8 bases lining up with TRBD2. The DNA end lines up better with TRBJ2-7; the J call may be wrong. The CDR3 has 14 residues. CDR1 is MDHEN, CDR2 SYDVKM, per germline. The CDR3 protein is CASSLSSGRGEQYF. The CDR3 DNA sequence: TGTGCCAGCAGTTTATCCAGCGGGAGAGGCGAGCAGTACTTC.

This chain uses TRBV5-6 with TRBJ1-4; D is perhaps TRBD1 (5 bases). Per the germline V gene, CDR1 is SGHDT and CDR2 is YYEEEE. This CDR3 is 15 amino acids long. V lost 5 bases to trimming and J lost 4 bases, with 15 bases between them. CDR3 loop: CASRLWGSSNEKLFF. The CDR3 DNA is TGTGCCAGCAGGCTCTGGGGGAGCAGTAATGAAAAACTGTTTTTT.

This chain connects TRBV27 to TRBJ2-7; 8 bases fit TRBD1. Trimming at V came to 5 bases and at J to 5 bases, leaving 14 bases not matched to a gene. Germline CDR1 reads MNHEY; CDR2 reads SMNVEV (reference sequence). CDR3 size: 16 residues. CDR3 in amino acids: CASSPRTGSVVHEQYF. The CDR3 DNA sequence: TGTGCCAGCAGTCCAAGGACAGGGAGCGTCGTCCACGAGCAGTACTTC.

The genes are TRBV18 and TRBJ1-2; D unresolved. This CDR3 is 14 amino acids long. Trimming stripped 2 bases from V and 4 bases from J, with 11 bases between. In germline, CDR1 is KGHSH, CDR2 LQKENI. DNA for the CDR3: TGTGCCAGCTCACCAATTTCCGGCAGCTATGGCTACACCTTC. Protein sequence: CASSPISGSYGYTF.

This chain connects TRBV6-4 to TRBJ1-2; the match to TRBD1 covers 9 bases. The ends lost 3 bases at V and 10 bases at J; junction bases unmatched: 6. This CDR3 region has 13 residues. Germline V gene sequence: CDR1 MRHNA, CDR2 SNTAGT. The CDR3 region is CASSDTGGCDYTF. The DNA for the CDR3 is TGTGCCAGCAGTGATACAGGGGGCTGTGACTACACCTTC.

This clonotype was detected ten times or more. The chain couples TRBV6-6 to TRBJ2-7; 7 bases line up with TRBD1. This CDR3 has 14 amino acids. Germline-derived CDR1 and CDR2 are MNHNY and SVGAGI (reference sequence). J was trimmed by 4 bases and V by 6 bases; bases with no gene match: 9. For the CDR3, the DNA is TGTGCCAGCAGCCCAGGGGGTTCCTCTTACGAGCAGTACTTC. Translation gives CASSPGGSSYEQYF.

The chain carries TRBV7-3 and TRBJ2-6, with TRBD1 matching 10 bases. Germline-derived CDR1 and CDR2 are SGHTA and FQGTGA. The trim removed 5 bases at V and 0 bases at J, leaving 10 bases unmatched. This CDR3 comprises 19 residues. The CDR3 protein is CASSNRDRGSISGANVLTF. The CDR3 coding sequence is TGTGCCAGCAGCAACCGGGACAGGGGCTCTATCTCTGGGGCCAACGTCCTGACTTTC. Full variable domain (rest looked up from reference TRBV7-3 and TRBJ2-6): GAGVSQTPSNKVTEKGKYVELRCDPISGHTALYWYRQSLGQGPEFLIYFQGTGAADDSGLPNDRFFAVRPEGSVSTLKIQRTERGDSAVYLCASSNRDRGSISGANVLTFGAGSRLTVL.

The rearrangement links TRBV6-2 or TRBV6-3 to TRBJ1-2; weak D call: TRBD1 (5 bases). V shed 2 bases and J shed 2 bases, with 15 bases lying between them. The germline V gene encodes CDR1 MNHEY and CDR2 SVGEGT. The CDR3 has 16 residues. The CDR3 reads CASSYPGTRQNYGYTF. The DNA for the CDR3 is TGTGCCAGCAGTTACCCAGGAACCCGACAGAACTATGGCTACACCTTC.

This clonotype was observed a handful of times. Here the CDR3 DNA reads TGCAGTGCTAGCCTCCGGACCTATGGCTACACCTTC. Translated, it gives CSASLRTYGYTF. V usage is TRBV20-1 and J usage is TRBJ1-2, with no clear D. This CDR3 comprises 12 residues. Trimming removed 3 bases at V and 4 bases at J, with 9 bases between. Germline loops: CDR1 DFQATT, CDR2 SNEGSKA (reference sequence).